One and the same sample provided the 5 T cell receptor beta chains below, sequenced in a study of shared clonotypes between healthy human individuals. Naive CD8 isolation took CD45RO-negative cells positively selected for CCR7 and excluded terminally differentiated effector memory CD45RA+ cells. Libraries were prepared by immunoSEQ multiplex PCR; TCRdb keeps only in-frame clonotypes and omits some of them. The sample gives fewer than 1 million clones, roughly 96% of which show up once; 0.2% to 0.25% is in the top ten. Sequenced: naive CD8+ T cells sorted from blood. These receptors were collected from a man aged 30-40 years in good health.

The chain combines TRBV7-6 with TRBJ2-7, with D perhaps TRBD2 (5 bases). This CDR3 spans 16 amino acids. Germline CDR1 and CDR2: SGHVS and FNYEAQ. Between the trimmed V and J ends, which lost 2 bases and 6 bases, there was a span of 20 bases. The CDR3 spells CASSLYLGLSSGEQYF. For the CDR3, the DNA is TGTGCCAGCAGCTTATATCTTGGACTTTCTTCAGGCGAGCAGTACTTC.

The chain couples TRBV7-9 to TRBJ2-5; D is possibly TRBD1 (6 bases). Germline V CDR1 and CDR2: SEHNR, FQNEAQ (reference sequence). CDR3 size: 17 residues. The V and J ends lost 4 bases and 5 bases respectively, with 23 bases between them. CDR3: CASSSNTPGHLRETQYF. In DNA form, the CDR3 reads TGTGCCAGCAGCTCTAATACCCCGGGACACTTGAGGGAGACCCAGTACTTC.

This clone occurred once. This chain uses TRBV7-9 with TRBJ2-7; 7 bases fit TRBD2. V trimming: 3 bases; J trimming: 3 bases; junction bases outside the gene matches: 5. Germline loops: CDR1 SEHNR, CDR2 FQNEAQ (reference sequence). CDR3 length equals 14 residues. CDR3 sequence (DNA): TGTGCCAGCAGCTTTACGGGGGGTTTCTACGAGCAGTACTTC. Translation gives CASSFTGGFYEQYF.

The chain joins TRBV5-5 to TRBJ2-3, with D tentatively TRBD2 (6 bases). V was clipped by 5 bases and J by 4 bases, with 17 bases between them. Germline V gives CDR1 SGHKS, CDR2 YYEKEE (reference sequence). The CDR3 has 15 residues. In DNA, the CDR3 is TGTGCCAGCAGTTCCCGGGAGCGATTGGCAGATACGCAGTATTTT. Amino acids: CASSSRERLADTQYF.

The chain uses TRBV27 and TRBJ2-7, with TRBD2 matching over 12 bases. The CDR3 covers 16 residues. Losses at the gene ends were 8 bases for V and 5 bases for J; bases not matched to a gene: 13. From germline, CDR1 is MNHEY and CDR2 SMNVEV (reference sequence). The CDR3 loop reads CASRQTSGSVVDEQYF. The CDR3 nucleotides read TGTGCCAGCCGCCAGACTAGCGGGAGCGTTGTAGACGAGCAGTACTTC.